This T cell receptor (beta chain) was recorded in a study of blood T cell repertoires in COVID-19. Libraries were prepared by immunoSEQ multiplex PCR; TCRdb keeps only in-frame clonotypes and omits some of them. The sample contains over 85,000 clones, roughly 76% of which appear only once. With 2 bases removed from V and 5 bases from J, the gap between germline ends came to 7 bases. The germline V gene encodes CDR1 MDHEN and CDR2 SYDVKM. This CDR3 contains 13 residues. The source material was peripheral blood. The receptor comes from a woman between 55 and 75 years old with acute or convalescent COVID-19. V gene TRBV28 combines with J gene TRBJ2-1; D gene unclear. The CDR3 sequence is CASSLVRDNEQFF. The DNA for the CDR3 is TGTGCCAGCAGTTTAGTTCGGGACAATGAGCAGTTCTTC.